This T cell receptor (beta chain) was captured by sequencing in a study of blood T cell repertoires in COVID-19. Germline trimming cut 4 bases from V and 1 base from J; bases unmatched to any gene: 4. This CDR3 is built from 15 residues. Germline V lookup: CDR1 KGHDR, CDR2 SFDVKD. Donors were grouped by their self-reported clinical history. Per the study methods: Researchers report that nucleated cell counts were estimated from reference gene primer amplification. Repertoires were generated with immunoSEQ multiplex PCR, while TCRdb's copy carries only in-frame clones and drops some. V, J and clone size are taken as reported in that table, and D and trimming were inferred from the DNA itself. Of about 220,000 clones listed, approximately 80% are singletons. Turning to this clone: Other DNA variants within this sample encode the same CDR3.

The sample was PBMCs or T cells enriched from blood (not recorded which). This TCR derives from a woman aged 55-69 years who had recovered from COVID-19. The chain has TRBV24-1 and TRBJ2-3, with 7 bases aligning to TRBD1. Here the CDR3 DNA reads TGTGCCACCAGTGACCCCGGGACAGGCACAGATACGCAGTATTTT. Encoded protein: CATSDPGTGTDTQYF.